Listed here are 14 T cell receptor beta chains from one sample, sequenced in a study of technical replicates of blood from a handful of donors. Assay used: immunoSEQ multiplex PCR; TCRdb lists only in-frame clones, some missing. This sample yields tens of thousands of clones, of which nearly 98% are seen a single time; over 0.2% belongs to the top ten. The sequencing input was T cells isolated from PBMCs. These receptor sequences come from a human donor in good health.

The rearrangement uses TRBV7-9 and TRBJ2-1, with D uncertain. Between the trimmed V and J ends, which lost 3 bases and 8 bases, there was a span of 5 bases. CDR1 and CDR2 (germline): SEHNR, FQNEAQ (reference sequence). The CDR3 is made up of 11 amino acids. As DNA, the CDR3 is TGTGCCAGCAGCTTTATCGATGAGCAGTTCTTC. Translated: CASSFIDEQFF.

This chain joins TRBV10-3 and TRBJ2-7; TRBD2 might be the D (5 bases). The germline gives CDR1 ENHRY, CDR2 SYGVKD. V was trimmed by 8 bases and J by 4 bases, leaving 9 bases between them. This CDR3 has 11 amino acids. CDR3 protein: CAIGSGYEQYF. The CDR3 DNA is TGTGCCATCGGGAGCGGATACGAGCAGTACTTC.

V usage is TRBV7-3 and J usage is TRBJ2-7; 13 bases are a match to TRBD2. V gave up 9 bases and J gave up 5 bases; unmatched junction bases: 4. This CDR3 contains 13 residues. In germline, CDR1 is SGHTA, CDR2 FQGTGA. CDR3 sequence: CASRLAGGDEQYF. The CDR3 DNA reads TGTGCCAGTAGACTAGCGGGAGGCGACGAGCAGTACTTC.

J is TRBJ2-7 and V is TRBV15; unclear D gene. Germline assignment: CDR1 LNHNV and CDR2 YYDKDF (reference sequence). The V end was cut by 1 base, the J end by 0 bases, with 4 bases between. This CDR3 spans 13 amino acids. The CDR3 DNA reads TGTGCCACCAGCAGAGGAGTCTCCTACGAGCAGTACTTC. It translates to CATSRGVSYEQYF.

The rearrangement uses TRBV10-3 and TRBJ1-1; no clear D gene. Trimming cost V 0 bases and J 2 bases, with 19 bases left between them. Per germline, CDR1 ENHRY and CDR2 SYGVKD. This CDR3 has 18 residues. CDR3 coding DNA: TGTGCCATCAGTGAGTCTGGCGTGCCTGTTGGACTTAACACTGAAGCTTTCTTT. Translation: CAISESGVPVGLNTEAFF.

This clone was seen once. This CDR3 is CAWSPGGWFTF. The CDR3 region has the DNA TGTGCCTGGAGTCCAGGGGGCTGGTTCACCTTC. This rearrangement joins TRBV30 to TRBJ1-2, with 8 bases that match TRBD1. Looked up from germline, CDR1 is GTSNPN and CDR2 is SVGIG (reference sequence). The CDR3 spans 11 residues. The V and J ends lost 2 bases and 13 bases, in that order; junction bases with no gene match: 6.

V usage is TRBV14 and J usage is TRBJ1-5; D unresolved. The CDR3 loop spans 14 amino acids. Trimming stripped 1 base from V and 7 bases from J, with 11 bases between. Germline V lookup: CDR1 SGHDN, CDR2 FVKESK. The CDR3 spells CASSQVGERQPQHF. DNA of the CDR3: TGTGCCAGCAGCCAAGTGGGAGAGCGGCAGCCCCAGCATTTT.

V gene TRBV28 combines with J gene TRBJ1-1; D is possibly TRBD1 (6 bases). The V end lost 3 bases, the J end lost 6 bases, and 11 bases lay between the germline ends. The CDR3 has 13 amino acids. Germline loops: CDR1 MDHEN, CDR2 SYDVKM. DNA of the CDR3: TGTGCCAGCAGTTTGCAGGGGTGGCCTGAAGCTTTCTTT. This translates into CASSLQGWPEAFF.

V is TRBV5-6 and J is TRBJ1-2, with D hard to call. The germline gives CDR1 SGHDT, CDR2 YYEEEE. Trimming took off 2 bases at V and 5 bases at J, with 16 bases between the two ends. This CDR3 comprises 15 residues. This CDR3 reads CASSLGLTLGYGYTF. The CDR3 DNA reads TGTGCCAGCAGCTTAGGACTTACCCTAGGGTATGGCTACACCTTC.

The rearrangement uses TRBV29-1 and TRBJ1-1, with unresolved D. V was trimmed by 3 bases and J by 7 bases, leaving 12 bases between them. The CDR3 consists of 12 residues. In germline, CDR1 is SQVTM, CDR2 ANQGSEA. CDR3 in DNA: TGCAGCGTTGATTCGTACAGCGGTGAAGCTTTCTTT. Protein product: CSVDSYSGEAFF.

The DNA of the CDR3 is TGTGCCAGCAGCTTACGGGAGGTTGGGGAAAAACTGTTTTTT. It is translated as CASSLREVGEKLFF. This chain uses TRBV11-3 with TRBJ1-4; D unclear. Trimming pared 2 bases from V and 8 bases from J, leaving 12 bases between. Germline CDR1 reads SGHNT; CDR2 reads YENEEA. The CDR3 has 14 amino acids.

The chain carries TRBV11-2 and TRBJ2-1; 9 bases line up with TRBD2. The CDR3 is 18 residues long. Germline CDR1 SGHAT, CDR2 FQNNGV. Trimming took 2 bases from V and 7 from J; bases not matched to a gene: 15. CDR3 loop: CASSLTGPSGMVINEQFF. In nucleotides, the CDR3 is TGTGCCAGCAGCTTAACGGGGCCTAGCGGGATGGTTATAAATGAGCAGTTCTTC.

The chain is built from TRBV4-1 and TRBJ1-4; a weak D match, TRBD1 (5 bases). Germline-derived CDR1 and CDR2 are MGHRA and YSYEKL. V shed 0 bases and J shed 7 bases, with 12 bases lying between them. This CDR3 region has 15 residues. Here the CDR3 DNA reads TGCGCCAGCAGCCAAGACTCAGGGTGGGGTGAAAAACTGTTTTTT. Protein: CASSQDSGWGEKLFF.

CDR3 loop: CASSIGTGNTWGGEQYF. The CDR3 DNA follows: TGCGCCAGCAGCATCGGGACGGGTAACACTTGGGGGGGCGAGCAGTACTTC. The V call is TRBV5-1, the J call TRBJ2-7; the match to TRBD2 covers 7 bases. V shed 4 bases, J shed 6 bases, and the junction held 19 bases outside the gene matches. The CDR3 sequence is 17 residues long. CDR1 is SGHRS, CDR2 YFSETQ, per germline.